These 27 T cell receptor beta chains were all obtained from the same sample, sequenced in a study of identical twins. TCRdb processed the 5' RACE reads anew with MiXCR; each CDR3 protein has one entry. Counted here are hundreds of thousands of distinct CDR3 sequences, around an eighth occurring once; the ten biggest clones make up around 1.5%. These data were also reused for a study on yellow fever vaccine responses in identical twins.

The sample comprised PBMCs. Receptor source: a woman aged 18-29 years in good health.

A few counts support this clonotype. This chain uses TRBV7-3 with TRBJ2-2; 7 positions match TRBD2. This CDR3 region has 18 residues. With 5 bases clipped from V and 5 bases from J, the junction kept 17 bases outside the gene matches. The germline V gene has CDR1 SGHTA and CDR2 FQGTGA. CDR3 DNA sequence: TGTGCCAGCAGCCCCGACCTGCGGGAGCCCCCTGGGACCGGGGAGCTGTTTTTT. Translating it yields CASSPDLREPPGTGELFF.

This clonotype was detected many times. The V call is TRBV10-3, the J call TRBJ2-5, with TRBD2 identical over 9 bases. The CDR3 has 18 amino acids. Germline V gene data show CDR1 as ENHRY and CDR2 as SYGVKD. J gave up 5 bases and V 3 bases, and 16 bases lay outside the gene matches. In DNA form, the CDR3 reads TGTGCCATCAGTGATTCGAATAAGCGGGGGGCGATAGTTGAGACCCAGTACTTC. Translating gives CAISDSNKRGAIVETQYF.

V usage is TRBV10-2 and J usage is TRBJ2-7, with TRBD1 matching 8 bases. With 4 bases clipped from V and 5 bases from J, the junction kept 7 bases outside the gene matches. This CDR3 comprises 14 residues. The germline CDR1 and CDR2 sequences are WSHSY and SAAADI. The CDR3 reads CASSVWTGLDEQYF. CDR3 DNA: TGCGCCAGCAGTGTCTGGACAGGGCTCGACGAGCAGTACTTC.

This clonotype was counted between two and nine times. This sequence joins TRBV20-1 and TRBJ2-1; TRBD2 agrees at 7 bases. The CDR3 has 14 residues. The ends lost 6 bases at V and 5 bases at J; junction bases unmatched: 10. CDR1 is DFQATT, CDR2 SNEGSKA, per germline (reference sequence). The CDR3 here is CSASTGTINNEQFF. The CDR3, as DNA: TGCAGTGCCTCGACCGGGACTATCAACAATGAGCAGTTCTTC.

This clonotype was counted at least ten times. This chain joins TRBV24-1 and TRBJ2-1; TRBD2 matches 7 bases. V gave up 4 bases and J gave up 2 bases; unmatched junction bases: 4. The CDR3 sequence is 15 residues long. The V gene's germline CDR1 is KGHDR and CDR2 SFDVKD. The CDR3 sequence is CATSDGLGPYNEQFF. The CDR3 bases are TGTGCCACCAGTGACGGACTAGGACCCTACAATGAGCAGTTCTTC.

This clonotype was detected only a few times. The rearrangement links TRBV27 to TRBJ1-1; D gene unclear. Looked up from germline, CDR1 is MNHEY and CDR2 is SMNVEV (reference sequence). This CDR3 comprises 15 residues. V was cut by 2 bases and J by 0 bases, with 10 bases left in between. The CDR3 is CASSLSALMNTEAFF. The CDR3 DNA follows: TGTGCCAGCAGTTTAAGCGCCCTCATGAACACTGAAGCTTTCTTT.

The V and J genes are TRBV20-1 and TRBJ2-7; perhaps TRBD2 as D (6 bases). Germline V gene lookup returns CDR1 DFQATT and CDR2 SNEGSKA (reference sequence). V was shortened by 6 bases and J by 4 bases, with 16 bases between the two germline ends. The CDR3 is 13 amino acids. CDR3 protein: CSARISGTYEQYF. CDR3 nucleotide sequence: TGCAGTGCCAGAATTAGCGGCACTTACGAGCAGTACTTC.

This clonotype showed up just once. The rearrangement uses TRBV20-1 and TRBJ2-3, with 9 bases identical to TRBD2. Per germline, CDR1 DFQATT and CDR2 SNEGSKA (reference sequence). Losses at the gene ends were 5 bases for V and 0 bases for J; bases not matched to a gene: 6. This CDR3 region has 15 residues. The CDR3 here is CSALRLAASTDTQYF. CDR3 coding DNA: TGCAGTGCTCTAAGACTAGCGGCCAGCACAGATACGCAGTATTTT.

This sequence joins TRBV5-1 and TRBJ2-1, with 8 bases identical to TRBD1. Germline loops: CDR1 SGHRS, CDR2 YFSETQ. V lost 4 bases to trimming and J lost 6 bases; unmatched junction nucleotides: 6. The CDR3 consists of 14 residues. The DNA for the CDR3 is TGCGCCAGCAGCAATGGACAGGGCTTCAATGAGCAGTTCTTC. Translated, it gives CASSNGQGFNEQFF.

This clonotype turned up a few times. V is TRBV2 and J is TRBJ1-1; tentative D call: TRBD1 (5 bases). CDR1 SNHLY and CDR2 FYNNEI come from the germline V gene. This CDR3 comprises 14 residues. Trimming removed 6 bases at V and 1 base at J, with 12 bases between. The CDR3 bases are TGTGCCAGCAGGGCGGGACGGGAGAACACTGAAGCTTTCTTT. Translating gives CASRAGRENTEAFF.

The V gene is TRBV7-9, the J gene TRBJ2-1; TRBD1 matches 7 bases. Germline lookup yields CDR1 SEHNR and CDR2 FQNEAQ (reference sequence). Germline trimming cut 4 bases from V and 1 base from J; bases unmatched to any gene: 7. The CDR3 length is 16 residues. The CDR3 DNA reads as TGTGCCAGCAGCTCAGAGGACAGGCTGTCCTACAATGAGCAGTTCTTC. It specifies CASSSEDRLSYNEQFF.

This clonotype showed up just a few times. The rearrangement uses TRBV7-9 and TRBJ2-6; D uncertain. This CDR3 region has 13 residues. V dropped 1 base and J dropped 12 bases, with 10 bases sitting between them. Germline V CDR1 and CDR2: SEHNR, FQNEAQ (reference sequence). The CDR3 region is CASSLGVRGVLTF. CDR3 DNA: TGTGCCAGCAGCTTAGGAGTTCGCGGCGTCCTGACTTTC.

This clonotype was detected many times. This chain links TRBV12-3 or TRBV12-4 with TRBJ1-2, with unresolved D. The germline V and J ends were trimmed by 4 bases and 4 bases, with 10 bases remaining between them. CDR3 length: 13 amino acids. The CDR3 loop is CASSSRQSYGYTF. The CDR3 DNA reads as TGTGCCAGCAGTTCAAGGCAGAGCTATGGCTACACCTTC.

This clonotype came up a few times. The gene calls are TRBV4-1 and TRBJ2-7, with 7 bases identical to TRBD2. Germline assignment: CDR1 MGHRA and CDR2 YSYEKL. CDR3 length: 17 residues. V lost 1 base, J lost 4 bases, and 13 bases stayed unmatched. The CDR3 is CASSQGMGGSSTYEQYF. Written as DNA, the CDR3 is TGCGCCAGCAGCCAAGGGATGGGAGGGTCGAGTACGTACGAGCAGTACTTC.

The rearrangement uses TRBV27 and TRBJ2-5, with no clear D. The ends were cut back, 5 bases at V and 5 bases at J, with 18 bases in the middle. The CDR3 is 15 amino acids. The germline CDR1 and CDR2 sequences are MNHEY and SMNVEV (reference sequence). CDR3 region: CASSPLAGHGETQYF. CDR3 DNA: TGTGCCAGCAGTCCCCTGGCCGGCCACGGGGAGACCCAGTACTTC.

This sequence joins TRBV28 and TRBJ1-6; a possible D gene is TRBD1 (6 bases). Trimming shortened V by 6 bases and J by 6 bases, and 12 bases separated the two germline ends. Germline assignment: CDR1 MDHEN and CDR2 SYDVKM. This CDR3 spans 14 amino acids. The CDR3 DNA sequence: TGTGCCAGCAGCCCAGGGACACTTAATTCACCCCTCCACTTT. Protein product: CASSPGTLNSPLHF.

The chain is built from TRBV20-1 and TRBJ1-6, with D uncertain. Germline CDR1 and CDR2: DFQATT and SNEGSKA (reference sequence). V gave up 0 bases and J gave up 10 bases, with 10 bases separating them. The CDR3 contains 13 residues. DNA of the CDR3: TGCAGTGCTAGAGATCCGGGCAGGTCACCCCTCCACTTT. It encodes CSARDPGRSPLHF.

This clonotype is a singleton in its sample. The chain joins TRBV28 to TRBJ1-5; TRBD1 matches at 10 bases. This CDR3 is built from 15 residues. V was pared by 8 bases and J by 7 bases, with 11 bases of the junction left unmatched. Germline V gene lookup returns CDR1 MDHEN and CDR2 SYDVKM. The CDR3 DNA reads as TGTGCCAGCCAACTGACAGGGGGCTGGCGACAGCCCCAGCATTTT. The encoded protein is CASQLTGGWRQPQHF.

In this sample, this clonotype turned up a few times. This chain links TRBV15 with TRBJ2-2; D remains unclear. CDR3 length equals 17 residues. V was pared by 0 bases and J by 0 bases, with 11 bases between. Germline CDR1 LNHNV, CDR2 YYDKDF (reference sequence). The CDR3 region has the DNA TGTGCCACCAGCAGAGATGCGGTTAGGTCGAACACCGGGGAGCTGTTTTTT. This gives the protein CATSRDAVRSNTGELFF.

This clonotype was counted many times. The chain combines TRBV6-5 with TRBJ1-2; D gene uncertain. This CDR3 is 15 amino acids long. Trimming stripped 0 bases from V and 3 bases from J, with 11 bases between. Germline CDR1 is MNHEY and CDR2 is SVGAGI. The CDR3 here is CASSYSTQAYYGYTF. The CDR3 region has the DNA TGTGCCAGCAGTTACTCGACTCAGGCGTACTATGGCTACACCTTC.

V is TRBV20-1 and J is TRBJ1-4; D is unclear. The germline CDR1 and CDR2 sequences are DFQATT and SNEGSKA (reference sequence). CDR3 length: 10 amino acids. Trimming took off 3 bases at V and 11 bases at J, with 7 bases between the two ends. In DNA form, the CDR3 reads TGCAGTGCTAGTGGGGTTAAACTGTTTTTT. This encodes CSASGVKLFF.

A remark on this clonotype: This sequence may be a read error, since a much larger clone differs from it by one base. The J gene is TRBJ2-3, the V gene TRBV12-3 or TRBV12-4, with D tentatively TRBD1 or TRBD2 (5 bases each). The CDR3 sequence is 14 residues long. The CDR3 DNA is TGTGCCAGCAGCACCGGGGCTAGCACAGATTCGCAGTATTTT. Amino acids: CASSTGASTDSQYF.

The V and J genes are TRBV12-3 or TRBV12-4 and TRBJ1-5; D is ambiguous. The CDR3 length is 14 residues. The ends were cut back, 3 bases at V and 1 base at J, with 7 bases in the middle. CDR3 amino acids: CASSFGLSNQPQHF. The CDR3 DNA follows: TGTGCCAGCAGTTTCGGGTTGAGCAATCAGCCCCAGCATTTT.

V gene TRBV5-1 combines with J gene TRBJ2-7; D is undetermined. Germline lookup yields CDR1 SGHRS and CDR2 YFSETQ. V lost 0 bases and J 3 bases, leaving 16 bases between the germline ends. The CDR3 extends over 16 amino acids. CDR3 protein: CASSLDHWLYGYEQYF. CDR3 DNA: TGCGCCAGCAGCTTGGATCATTGGTTATACGGCTACGAGCAGTACTTC.

V usage is TRBV2 and J usage is TRBJ1-4; the D is unclear. The germline gives CDR1 SNHLY, CDR2 FYNNEI. V was cut by 7 bases and J by 4 bases, with 10 bases left in between. The CDR3 has 13 residues. The CDR3: CASKRQSNEKLFF. The CDR3 bases are TGTGCCAGCAAGCGGCAGAGTAATGAAAAACTGTTTTTT.

This chain uses TRBV14 with TRBJ2-3; D is possibly TRBD2 (5 bases). Trimming took 3 bases from V and 3 from J, leaving 13 bases between them. This CDR3 has 15 amino acids. Germline CDR1 is SGHDN and CDR2 is FVKESK. The CDR3 DNA reads as TGTGCCAGCAGCCAGCAAGGGAGTTTGACAGATACGCAGTATTTT. Translated: CASSQQGSLTDTQYF.

The rearrangement joins TRBV27 to TRBJ2-1; D not certain. The length of the CDR3 is 13 residues. CDR1 and CDR2 (germline): MNHEY, SMNVEV (reference sequence). V lost 5 bases to trimming and J lost 16 bases, with 21 bases between them. DNA for the CDR3: TGTGCCAGCAGTCCCAAGGGTTCCGGCGGACGCTTCTTC. This gives the protein CASSPKGSGGRFF.